The T cell receptor beta chain under discussion was sequenced for a study of T cell clones after liver transplantation. Study details: Subjects received no induction therapy and standard immunosuppression until randomization at 12-24 months post-transplant. Patients counted as tolerant after at least one year off all immunosuppression, enzymes not exceeding twice normal.

Study results and caveats: Low donor cell numbers restricted donor-reactive repertoire measurement in a couple of subjects. Graft donor-reactive T cells possibly entered the graft instead of undergoing deletion.

Of note for this clone: The antigen remains unidentified.

Libraries were prepared by immunoSEQ multiplex PCR; TCRdb keeps only in-frame clonotypes and omits some of them. The sample shows about 71,000 clones, around 80% of them seen only once. The CDR3 is made up of 14 amino acids. Germline-derived CDR1 and CDR2 are SGHRS and YFSETQ. The V and J ends lost 4 bases and 5 bases, in that order; junction bases with no gene match: 6. This TCR derives from a human patient who received a liver transplant. The graft donor may have given rise to some T cells. The sample in question was CD4+ T cells from blood, obtained 12 months after liver transplant. V usage is TRBV5-1 and J usage is TRBJ2-3; the match to TRBD1 covers 8 bases. CDR3 sequence: CASSQDRAEDTQYF. CDR3 sequence (DNA): TGCGCCAGCAGCCAGGACAGGGCGGAAGATACGCAGTATTTT.